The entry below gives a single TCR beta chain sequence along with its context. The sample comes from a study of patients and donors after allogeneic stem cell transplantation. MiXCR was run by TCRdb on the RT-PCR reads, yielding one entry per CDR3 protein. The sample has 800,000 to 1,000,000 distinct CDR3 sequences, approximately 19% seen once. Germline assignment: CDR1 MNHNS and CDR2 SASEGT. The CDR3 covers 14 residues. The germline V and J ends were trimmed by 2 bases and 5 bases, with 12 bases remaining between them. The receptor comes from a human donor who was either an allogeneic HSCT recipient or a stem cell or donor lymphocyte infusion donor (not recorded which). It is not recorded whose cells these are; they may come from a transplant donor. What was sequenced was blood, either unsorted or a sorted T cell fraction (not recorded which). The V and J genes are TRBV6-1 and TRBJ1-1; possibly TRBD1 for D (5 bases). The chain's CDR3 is CASSEQGRVTEAFF. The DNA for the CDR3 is TGTGCCAGCAGTGAACAGGGCAGGGTTACTGAAGCTTTCTTT.